Detailed here is one TCR beta chain. What it binds is unknown. Time point here: healthy volunteer bleed at 2 weeks. Unseparated into fractions, whole blood served as the source from which total RNA was extracted. These data come from a study of human T cells and chemical hapten exposure. V lost 6 bases and J lost 3, with 21 bases in between. Germline V gene lookup returns CDR1 MNHEY and CDR2 SVGEGT. The CDR3 is 16 residues long. Study-level points and caveats: DPC sensitization produced no change in TCRs with frequency above 1 in 1000.

What the library attached to individual cDNA molecules were unique molecular identifiers. TCRdb re-called the RACE reads through MiXCR, storing one row per CDR3 protein. This sample carries about 130,000 distinct CDR3 sequences, approximately 9.5% of them seen once, and the ten largest clones take under 2%. The V gene is TRBV6-2 or TRBV6-3, the J gene TRBJ2-7, with D possibly being TRBD1 (6 bases). The origin of this receptor is a male donor in good health. Some clones in this sample may be carry-over from other donors' samples. Sample: whole blood. CDR3 DNA sequence: TGTGCCAGCAGGAATCAGTGGGACACATCTTACTACGAGCAGTACTTC. Translated: CASRNQWDTSYYEQYF.